This is a list of T cell receptor beta chains from one sample in a study of blood T cells in healthy people across ages. Via MiXCR, TCRdb re-called the 5' RACE reads, giving one row per CDR3 protein. The sample shows around 1,800,000 distinct CDR3 sequences, about two fifths of them seen only once. Material for sequencing was blood. The receptors here all came from a human donor in good health. Both conserved end residues are part of each CDR3. The order of the fields is clone size, V gene, D gene, CDR3 length, J gene, CDR3 protein, CDR3 DNA. A D gene is named only where the DNA matches it firmly. Expanded clones get a size class; other rows say once, few or many, or leave the size out.

>NA|TRBV5-1|TRBD2|17|TRBJ2-1
CASSLAFGGGRDNEQFF
TGCGCCAGCAGCTTGGCCTTCGGCGGGGGGCGGGACAATGAGCAGTTCTTC
>NA|TRBV7-8|NA|14|TRBJ1-1
CASTPSPVNTEAFF
TGTGCCAGCACCCCCTCACCCGTGAACACTGAAGCTTTCTTT
>NA|TRBV9|NA|14|TRBJ2-3
CASSVQGVADTQYF
TGTGCCAGCAGCGTACAAGGGGTGGCGGATACGCAGTATTTT
>once|TRBV6-1|NA|14|TRBJ1-4
CASSEKGGSEKRFF
TGTGCCAGCAGCGAAAAGGGGGGGAGCGAAAAACGGTTTTTT
>few|TRBV13|NA|14|TRBJ2-7
CASSMGPQTYEQYF
TGTGCCAGCAGCATGGGCCCACAGACCTACGAGCAGTACTTC
>NA|TRBV7-6|TRBD2|16|TRBJ2-1
CASSPYGAGGHNEQFF
TGTGCCAGCAGCCCCTATGGAGCGGGGGGACACAATGAGCAGTTCTTC
>few|TRBV7-8|TRBD1|16|TRBJ2-1
CASSSSGQGRIAEQFF
TGTGCCAGCAGCTCCTCAGGACAGGGAAGGATAGCTGAGCAGTTCTTC
>NA|TRBV27|NA|12|TRBJ2-3
CASSFVADTQYF
TGTGCCAGCAGTTTTGTCGCAGATACGCAGTATTTT
>few|TRBV12-3/TRBV12-4|NA|12|TRBJ2-7
CASTSLGSEQYF
TGTGCCAGCACTTCTCTCGGGTCCGAGCAGTACTTC
>few|TRBV15|NA|15|TRBJ2-1
CATSMVLLSYNEQFF
TGTGCCACCAGCATGGTACTCCTCTCCTACAATGAGCAGTTCTTC
>NA|TRBV2|NA|15|TRBJ1-2
CASSEARGGLYGYTF
TGTGCCAGCAGTGAAGCTAGGGGCGGCCTCTATGGCTACACCTTC
>NA|TRBV3-1|TRBD1|18|TRBJ2-3
CASSQDRGQGWGGDTQYF
TGTGCCAGCAGCCAAGATCGGGGACAGGGCTGGGGAGGAGATACGCAGTATTTT
>NA|TRBV30|NA|16|TRBJ2-3
CAWSVSLGLYTDTQYF
TGTGCCTGGAGTGTGTCGTTGGGACTTTACACAGATACGCAGTATTTT
>NA|TRBV27|TRBD2|16|TRBJ2-7
CASSLTSGLGSYEQYF
TGTGCCAGCAGCCTGACTAGCGGGCTGGGCTCCTACGAGCAGTACTTC
>NA|TRBV4-2|TRBD2|16|TRBJ2-5
CACSRGLAGGRETQYF
TGTGCCTGCAGCCGAGGACTAGCGGGGGGGAGAGAGACCCAGTACTTC
>NA|TRBV29-1|NA|18|TRBJ2-7
CSVVSAMSLQRSSYEQYF
TGCAGCGTTGTTTCCGCAATGTCGCTCCAAAGGAGCTCCTACGAGCAGTACTTC
>few|TRBV7-2|NA|13|TRBJ2-3
CASSVGPGDTQYF
TGTGCCAGCAGCGTGGGACCGGGGGATACGCAGTATTTT
>NA|TRBV7-9|NA|15|TRBJ2-1
CASSPWKLLKGEQFF
TGTGCCAGCAGCCCGTGGAAGTTACTAAAGGGTGAGCAGTTCTTC
>NA|TRBV12-3/TRBV12-4|TRBD1|15|TRBJ2-7
CASSPGQGVWYEQYF
TGTGCCAGCAGCCCGGGACAGGGGGTTTGGTACGAGCAGTACTTC
>few|TRBV7-6|NA|13|TRBJ2-7
CASSITPNYEQYF
TGTGCCAGCAGCATAACTCCAAACTACGAGCAGTACTTC
>once|TRBV20-1|NA|17|TRBJ1-5
CSARVVGAGPGNQPQHF
TGCAGTGCTAGAGTCGTGGGGGCGGGTCCCGGCAATCAGCCCCAGCATTTT
>NA|TRBV25-1|TRBD1|14|TRBJ1-5
CASRAGQLNQPQHF
TGTGCCAGCAGGGCGGGACAGCTCAATCAGCCCCAGCATTTT
>NA|TRBV10-3|NA|14|TRBJ1-2
CAISEQGRIYGYTF
TGTGCCATCAGTGAGCAGGGGAGAATCTATGGCTACACCTTC
>NA|TRBV20-1|NA|13|TRBJ1-2
CGAQRGGDYGYTF
TGCGGTGCGCAGAGAGGAGGGGACTATGGCTACACCTTC
>NA|TRBV20-1|NA|13|TRBJ2-1
CSAGQAGRNEQFF
TGCAGTGCTGGTCAAGCCGGGCGGAATGAGCAGTTCTTC
>NA|TRBV20-1|NA|16|TRBJ1-1
CSARDFDKTMNTEAFF
TGCAGTGCTAGAGATTTTGACAAGACCATGAACACTGAAGCTTTCTTT
>NA|TRBV13|NA|14|TRBJ1-6
CASSPLLGSSPLHF
TGTGCCAGCAGCCCCCTATTGGGCTCTTCACCCCTCCACTTT
>NA|TRBV6-6|TRBD1|16|TRBJ2-7
CASSPLGTVISYEQYF
TGTGCCAGCAGTCCCCTGGGGACAGTTATCTCCTACGAGCAGTACTTC
>NA|TRBV15|NA|14|TRBJ1-4
CATSIGQVNEKLFF
TGTGCCACCAGCATCGGACAAGTAAATGAAAAACTGTTTTTT
>few|TRBV20-1|TRBD2|15|TRBJ2-3
CSARETGGSTDTQYF
TGCAGTGCTAGAGAAACGGGGGGGAGCACAGATACGCAGTATTTT
>NA|TRBV27|NA|13|TRBJ2-5
CASRQQNQETQYF
TGTGCCAGCAGGCAGCAGAACCAAGAGACCCAGTACTTC
>many|TRBV7-2|NA|14|TRBJ2-6
CASGSGAGANVLTF
TGTGCCAGCGGCAGTGGGGCTGGGGCCAACGTCCTGACTTTC
>few|TRBV6-5|NA|15|TRBJ2-6
CAGSPGFSGANVLTF
TGTGCCGGCAGTCCCGGGTTCTCTGGGGCCAACGTCCTGACTTTC
>few|TRBV20-1|TRBD1|13|TRBJ2-3
CSATGQGTDTQYF
TGCAGTGCTACCGGACAGGGCACAGATACGCAGTATTTT
>NA|TRBV5-1|TRBD1|13|TRBJ1-2
CASRTGVNYGYTF
TGCGCCAGCAGGACAGGGGTGAACTATGGCTACACCTTC
>NA|TRBV15|NA|19|TRBJ2-3
CTTSRVGQAGPERKDTQYF
TGTACCACCAGCAGAGTGGGTCAGGCAGGCCCTGAGCGGAAAGATACGCAGTATTTT
>NA|TRBV4-2|NA|16|TRBJ2-7
CASSQDRAGVNYEQYF
TGTGCCAGCAGCCAAGATAGAGCAGGGGTCAACTACGAGCAGTACTTC
>NA|TRBV6-5|TRBD2|15|TRBJ2-7
CASSYETSEGYEQYF
TGTGCCAGCAGCTACGAGACTAGCGAAGGCTACGAGCAGTACTTC
>NA|TRBV27|NA|14|TRBJ2-3
CASRASYSTDTQYF
TGTGCCAGCCGTGCTAGCTATAGCACAGATACGCAGTATTTT
>few|TRBV4-1|NA|14|TRBJ1-2
CASSQDRRQIGYTF
TGCGCCAGCAGCCAAGACCGGAGACAGATCGGCTACACCTTC